Below are 27 T cell receptor beta chains sequenced from a single sample in a study of PD-L1 blockade in urothelial cancer. Documented time point: pretreatment peripheral blood. The method was immunoSEQ multiplex PCR; TCRdb's version includes in-frame clones alone and lacks a portion of them. This sample has approximately 52,000 clones; roughly four fifths occur once, and the top ten carry approximately 4%. The sequenced sample was PBMCs, obtained around atezolizumab (anti-PD-L1) treatment. Receptors originate from a man between 65 and 80 years old with urothelial cancer.

V is TRBV6-6 and J is TRBJ2-7, with D possibly TRBD1 on 5 matching bases. Between the trimmed V and J ends, which lost 6 bases and 0 bases, there was a span of 12 bases. CDR1 is MNHNY, CDR2 SVGAGI, per germline (reference sequence). The CDR3 has 14 residues. Here the CDR3 DNA reads TGTGCCAGCAGACGACAGCTAAACTCCTACGAGCAGTACTTC. This sequence encodes CASRRQLNSYEQYF.

The rearrangement joins TRBV10-1 to TRBJ1-1, with D possibly TRBD1 on 6 matching bases. From germline, CDR1 is WNHNN and CDR2 SYGVQD (reference sequence). V gave up 2 bases and J gave up 1 base, with 14 bases separating them. The CDR3 length is 16 residues. The CDR3, as DNA: TGCGCCAGCAGTGAGCCTCCGACAGGAGGGAACACTGAAGCTTTCTTT. Translated, it gives CASSEPPTGGNTEAFF.

V usage is TRBV7-2 and J usage is TRBJ1-5, with D maybe TRBD1 (5 bases). V dropped 4 bases and J dropped 7 bases, with 14 bases sitting between them. The CDR3 sequence is 14 residues long. Germline CDR1 reads SGHTA; CDR2 reads FQGNSA. CDR3 DNA: TGTGCCAGCAGCTCCCAGGGATCAGAACAGCCCCAGCATTTT. This codes for CASSSQGSEQPQHF. Based on the CDR3 plus reference TRBV7-2 and TRBJ1-5, the full variable domain is GAGVSQSPSNKVTEKGKDVELRCDPISGHTALYWYRQSLGQGLEFLIYFQGNSAPDKSGLPSDRFSAERTGGSVSTLTIQRTQQEDSAVYLCASSSQGSEQPQHFGDGTRLSIL.

In nucleotides, the CDR3 is TGTGCCAGCAGCACAGGGTACGAGACCCAGTACTTC. This encodes CASSTGYETQYF. This chain joins TRBV7-9 and TRBJ2-5; possible D gene TRBD1, 6 bases. Trimming removed 5 bases at V and 5 bases at J, with 9 bases between. The CDR3 is 12 residues long. CDR1 is SEHNR, CDR2 FQNEAQ, per germline (reference sequence). Based on the CDR3 plus reference TRBV7-9 and TRBJ2-5, the full variable domain is DTGVSQNPRHKITKRGQNVTFRCDPISEHNRLYWYRQTLGQGPEFLTYFQNEAQLEKSRLLSDRFSAERPKGSFSTLEIQRTEQGDSAMYLCASSTGYETQYFGPGTRLLVL.

This chain connects TRBV7-2 to TRBJ2-7, with D unresolved. Germline V gene lookup returns CDR1 SGHTA and CDR2 FQGNSA. Trimming took 5 bases from V and 8 from J, leaving 10 bases between them. CDR3 length: 11 amino acids. The CDR3 nucleotides read TGTGCCAGCAGCCTTGATTGGCAGCAGTACTTC. It specifies CASSLDWQQYF.

The V call is TRBV7-2, the J call TRBJ2-1; D is possibly TRBD2 (6 bases). The V and J ends lost 5 bases and 9 bases respectively, with 11 bases between them. CDR3 length: 12 amino acids. The germline V gene encodes CDR1 SGHTA and CDR2 FQGNSA. CDR3 bases: TGTGCCAGCAGCCGCGAAGCGGGTGAGCAGTTCTTC. Translated: CASSREAGEQFF. Together with reference TRBV7-2 and TRBJ2-1, the CDR3 gives the full variable domain: GAGVSQSPSNKVTEKGKDVELRCDPISGHTALYWYRQSLGQGLEFLIYFQGNSAPDKSGLPSDRFSAERTGGSVSTLTIQRTQQEDSAVYLCASSREAGEQFFGPGTRLTVL.

The rearrangement joins TRBV12-5 to TRBJ2-1; 9 bases align to TRBD2. CDR3 size: 15 residues. With 2 bases clipped from V and 8 bases from J, the junction kept 7 bases outside the gene matches. The germline V gene has CDR1 LGHNT and CDR2 FRNRAP. The CDR3 DNA is TGTGCTAGTGGTTTGAGGCGGGGGGGTAGGGATGAGCAGTTCTTC. It specifies CASGLRRGGRDEQFF.

This chain connects TRBV7-2 to TRBJ1-2, with D possibly TRBD1 on 5 matching bases. The CDR3 is made up of 15 amino acids. Germline CDR1 reads SGHTA; CDR2 reads FQGNSA. Trimming pared 3 bases from V and 4 bases from J, leaving 15 bases between. In DNA form, the CDR3 reads TGTGCCAGCAGCTTCTCAGGGTCCCTTAGCTATGGCTACACCTTC. As protein: CASSFSGSLSYGYTF.

This clone was found once. This chain uses TRBV4-3 with TRBJ1-2; D is possibly TRBD1 (5 bases). V lost 1 base and J lost 6, with 12 bases in between. This CDR3 is built from 14 residues. The V gene's germline CDR1 is LGHNA and CDR2 YSLEER. The CDR3 protein is CASSQVGGRDGYTF. Here the CDR3 DNA reads TGCGCCAGCAGCCAAGTGGGGGGACGGGATGGCTACACCTTC.

This clone occurred once. The genes are TRBV5-1 and TRBJ2-2, with D perhaps TRBD1 (5 bases). Germline V gene lookup returns CDR1 SGHRS and CDR2 YFSETQ. This CDR3 has 15 amino acids. V was clipped by 4 bases and J by 4 bases, with 14 bases between them. CDR3 sequence: CASSPDTESTGELFF. DNA for the CDR3: TGCGCCAGCAGCCCGGACACCGAGTCCACCGGGGAGCTGTTTTTT.

This clone appeared once. This chain connects TRBV7-2 to TRBJ2-5; TRBD1 is a possible D gene (6 bases). V lost 5 bases and J 5 bases, leaving 18 bases between the germline ends. CDR3 length: 15 residues. The germline CDR1 and CDR2 sequences are SGHTA and FQGNSA. The CDR3 sequence is CASSQSQGIQETQYF. The DNA for the CDR3 is TGTGCCAGCAGCCAATCCCAGGGGATCCAGGAGACCCAGTACTTC.

By frequency in the sample, this clone is medium-sized. This rearrangement joins TRBV7-9 to TRBJ1-4; D is unresolved. Germline CDR1 is SEHNR and CDR2 is FQNEAQ (reference sequence). CDR3 length: 15 amino acids. V lost 0 bases, J lost 6 bases, and 11 bases lay in between. In nucleotides, the CDR3 is TGTGCCAGCAGCTTAGCGGCAGGAGGAGATGAAAAACTGTTTTTT. Amino acids: CASSLAAGGDEKLFF.

CDR3 region: CASSLAESSYNEQFF. The CDR3 DNA follows: TGTGCCAGCAGCTTAGCGGAGAGCTCCTACAATGAGCAGTTCTTC. The rearrangement links TRBV11-1 to TRBJ2-1, with D unclear. Trimming left V 0 bases short and J 0 bases short, with 6 bases between. The length of the CDR3 is 15 residues. The germline V gene has CDR1 SGHAT and CDR2 FQDESV (reference sequence).

The genes are TRBV5-1 and TRBJ1-2, with D possibly TRBD1 on 5 matching bases. The ends were cut back, 5 bases at V and 2 bases at J, with 19 bases in the middle. This CDR3 spans 16 amino acids. Germline V gene data show CDR1 as SGHRS and CDR2 as YFSETQ. CDR3 region: CASSPRANGPNYGYTF. The CDR3 DNA is TGCGCCAGCAGTCCCAGGGCAAATGGACCCAACTATGGCTACACCTTC.

This chain connects TRBV4-1 to TRBJ2-1, with D tentatively TRBD2 (5 bases). V was cut by 3 bases and J by 1 base, with 10 bases left in between. The CDR3 length is 15 residues. The germline gives CDR1 MGHRA, CDR2 YSYEKL. The CDR3 loop is CASSHQRLSYNEQFF. CDR3 in DNA: TGCGCCAGCAGCCACCAGCGGTTGTCCTACAATGAGCAGTTCTTC.

The chain carries TRBV5-8 and TRBJ2-1, with 9 bases aligning to TRBD2. Germline V gene sequence: CDR1 SGHTS, CDR2 YDEGEE. J lost 8 bases, V lost 4 bases, and 7 bases had no gene match. This CDR3 spans 14 amino acids. The CDR3 DNA follows: TGTGCCAGCAGCCCCAGCGGGGGGCGGGATGAGCAGTTCTTC. This encodes CASSPSGGRDEQFF.

The chain links TRBV6-5 to TRBJ2-7; TRBD1 aligns across 10 bases. The germline V gene has CDR1 MNHEY and CDR2 SVGAGI. The CDR3 runs to 14 residues. J lost 3 bases, V lost 6 bases, and 5 bases had no gene match. CDR3: CASSVDRGRYEQYF. The CDR3 DNA reads TGTGCCAGCAGCGTCGACAGGGGGCGCTACGAGCAGTACTTC.

This clone was observed once. This sequence joins TRBV7-8 and TRBJ2-5; perhaps TRBD1 as D (7 bases). Germline CDR1 is SGHVS and CDR2 is FQNEAQ. V shed 0 bases and J shed 14 bases, with 16 bases lying between them. The CDR3 is 13 amino acids. This chain's CDR3 is CASSLAEGALSYF. In DNA form, the CDR3 reads TGTGCCAGCAGCTTAGCGGAGGGGGCCTTGTCATACTTC. The complete variable domain, with remaining parts taken from reference TRBV7-8 and TRBJ2-5, reads GAGVSQSPRYKVAKRGQDVALRCDPISGHVSLFWYQQALGQGPEFLTYFQNEAQLDKSGLPSDRFFAERPEGSVSTLKIQRTQQEDSAVYLCASSLAEGALSYFGPGTRLLVL.

This clone was found once. This rearrangement joins TRBV2 to TRBJ2-7; TRBD2 might be the D (5 bases). The V end lost 8 bases, the J end lost 4 bases, and 15 bases lay between the germline ends. This CDR3 has 13 amino acids. The germline V gene encodes CDR1 SNHLY and CDR2 FYNNEI. CDR3 nucleotide sequence: TGTGCCAGCTCGGGCGGACGAGGGTACGAGCAGTACTTC. Translating gives CASSGGRGYEQYF.

The chain employs TRBV27 and TRBJ2-1, with TRBD2 matching 13 bases. This CDR3 contains 16 residues. CDR1 is MNHEY and CDR2 is SMNVEV in the germline V gene (reference sequence). V lost 5 bases and J lost 7; bases outside the gene matches: 8. The CDR3 region is CASSRLAGGGRNEQFF. The CDR3 DNA sequence: TGTGCCAGCAGTCGACTAGCGGGGGGAGGGAGGAATGAGCAGTTCTTC.

This clone was detected only a few times. This chain connects TRBV5-1 to TRBJ2-7; the match to TRBD1 covers 9 bases. This CDR3 has 11 amino acids. V lost 9 bases and J lost 6; bases outside the gene matches: 4. Germline lookup yields CDR1 SGHRS and CDR2 YFSETQ. The CDR3, as DNA: TGCGCCACCCGACAGGGGGGCGAGCAGTACTTC. Amino acids: CATRQGGEQYF.

Comments on this clone: Distinct nucleotide sequences in the sample also encode this CDR3. The chain has TRBV18 and TRBJ1-1; a weak D match, TRBD1 (6 bases). Germline V lookup: CDR1 KGHSH, CDR2 LQKENI. The CDR3 runs to 14 residues. Deletions cut 2 bases from V and 4 bases from J, with 11 bases between. The CDR3: CASSPNRVGTEAFF. CDR3 in DNA: TGTGCCAGCTCACCAAACAGGGTAGGCACTGAAGCTTTCTTT.

This clone came up once. V and J are TRBV5-1 and TRBJ2-3; D might be TRBD1 (6 bases). With 1 base removed from V and 2 bases from J, the gap between germline ends came to 14 bases. The CDR3 has 16 residues. The germline V gene has CDR1 SGHRS and CDR2 YFSETQ. The CDR3 sequence: CASSLSDRRPTDTQYF. CDR3 bases: TGCGCCAGCAGCTTGTCAGACAGGAGACCCACAGATACGCAGTATTTT. Full variable domain (missing parts from reference TRBV5-1 and TRBJ2-3): KAGVTQTPRYLIKTRGQQVTLSCSPISGHRSVSWYQQTPGQGLQFLFEYFSETQRNKGNFPGRFSGRQFSNSRSEMNVSTLELGDSALYLCASSLSDRRPTDTQYFGPGTRLTVL.

The chain joins TRBV15 to TRBJ2-5; no reliable D call. V lost 3 bases and J 4 bases, leaving 6 bases between the germline ends. The CDR3 extends over 12 amino acids. CDR1 is LNHNV, CDR2 YYDKDF, per germline (reference sequence). The CDR3 is CATSRTGETQYF. CDR3 in DNA: TGTGCCACCAGCAGGACGGGAGAGACCCAGTACTTC.

The chain recombines TRBV29-1 with TRBJ2-7, with TRBD1 matching over 8 bases. CDR3 length: 12 residues. CDR1 is SQVTM and CDR2 is ANQGSEA in the germline V gene. The CDR3 DNA reads as TGCAGGGACAGGGATATCAACTACGAGCAGTACTTC. It yields the protein CRDRDINYEQYF.

This chain uses TRBV7-2 with TRBJ1-1; D is ambiguous. V lost 1 base and J 6 bases, leaving 12 bases between the germline ends. The CDR3 runs 14 residues. Germline CDR1 reads SGHTA; CDR2 reads FQGNSA. CDR3 in DNA: TGTGCCAGCAGCTTAGACCGGGTCCCTGCTGAAGCTTTCTTT. This sequence encodes CASSLDRVPAEAFF.

The chain couples TRBV2 to TRBJ2-1; 8 bases line up with TRBD2. V shed 7 bases, J shed 9 bases, and the junction held 8 bases outside the gene matches. This CDR3 has 13 amino acids. The germline V gene has CDR1 SNHLY and CDR2 FYNNEI. In DNA form, the CDR3 reads TGTGCCAGCAAAACGGGAGGGAGCGGTGAGCAGTTCTTC. Its translation is CASKTGGSGEQFF.